A single sample gave rise to the 26 T cell receptor beta chains below, sequenced in a study of T-cell reconstitution after alpha-beta-depleted transplantation in children. Molecular barcoding with unique molecular identifiers was used for the TCRbeta library. In TCRdb, the PCR reads were re-called with MiXCR into one record per CDR3 protein. The table includes about 22,000 distinct CDR3 sequences, around 9.9% detected once. Sequenced here: PBMCs from the stem cell graft donor, sampled from the stem cell graft. The receptors were sampled from a human donor who donated a stem cell graft to a child with chronic granulomatous disease.

There are many counts of this clonotype. CDR3 coding DNA: TGTGCCAGCAGCCCGCGGGACTTCTATAAACCCTTGTACTATAATTCACCCCTCCACTTT. Translated: CASSPRDFYKPLYYNSPLHF. The chain recombines TRBV7-6 with TRBJ1-6; D is possibly TRBD1 (5 bases). Germline CDR1 and CDR2: SGHVS and FNYEAQ. The CDR3 consists of 20 residues. The V and J ends lost 5 bases and 3 bases respectively, with 26 bases between them.

As DNA, the CDR3 is TGTGCCAGCAGCTTGGCGGGACTAGCCAAAAACATTCAGTACTTC. It is translated as CASSLAGLAKNIQYF. J is TRBJ2-4 and V is TRBV5-6; weak D call: TRBD2 (6 bases). This CDR3 region has 15 residues. Germline CDR1 reads SGHDT; CDR2 reads YYEEEE. V was shortened by 0 bases and J by 0 bases, with 7 bases between the two germline ends.

This clonotype was seen at least ten times. The genes are TRBV29-1 and TRBJ1-2; no definite D call. This CDR3 contains 15 residues. Deletions cut 4 bases from V and 12 bases from J, with 27 bases between. The germline CDR1 and CDR2 sequences are SQVTM and ANQGSEA. CDR3 sequence: CSVGARLGRANANTF. The CDR3 DNA reads as TGCAGCGTTGGGGCCCGCCTGGGGAGGGCTAATGCTAACACCTTC.

The chain employs TRBV10-3 and TRBJ2-2, with 7 bases identical to TRBD1. The trim removed 6 bases at V and 8 bases at J, leaving 6 bases unmatched. The CDR3 length is 13 residues. Germline loops: CDR1 ENHRY, CDR2 SYGVKD. CDR3: CAISGTEAGELFF. The CDR3 coding sequence is TGTGCCATCAGCGGGACAGAGGCGGGGGAGCTGTTTTTT.

This clonotype was seen ten or more times. The rearrangement uses TRBV4-2 and TRBJ2-7, with D perhaps TRBD1 or TRBD2 (5 bases each). The V end lost 4 bases, the J end lost 2 bases, and 15 bases lay between the germline ends. Germline CDR1 reads LGHNA; CDR2 reads YNFKEQ. This CDR3 contains 15 residues. The CDR3 nucleotides are TGTGCCAGCAGCCCGGACCGGGACGGCACCTACGAGCAGTACTTC. Protein sequence: CASSPDRDGTYEQYF.

As regards this clonotype: This could be a read error, since a much larger clone is one nucleotide away. The chain has TRBV5-1 and TRBJ2-7; tentatively, D is TRBD1 (5 bases). Per the germline V gene, CDR1 is SGHRS and CDR2 is YFSETQ. This CDR3 region has 17 residues. The CDR3, as DNA: TGCGCCAGCAGCTTGGGGCTCGCAGGGCATCAATCCTACGAGCAGTGCTTC. Translated, it gives CASSLGLAGHQSYEQCF.

This clonotype was recorded many times. The chain has TRBV12-3 or TRBV12-4 and TRBJ2-3, with D unclear. V was cut by 1 base and J by 10 bases, with 9 bases left in between. CDR3 length: 12 amino acids. The CDR3 DNA reads as TGTGCCAGCAGTTTAGGACTCTCCCCGCAGTATTTT. This sequence encodes CASSLGLSPQYF.

This clonotype has at least ten counts. This rearrangement joins TRBV12-3 or TRBV12-4 to TRBJ2-6; 7 bases match TRBD1. The CDR3 is made up of 18 amino acids. V was pared by 6 bases and J by 2 bases, with 13 bases of the junction left unmatched. CDR3 bases: TGTGCCAGCAGCGCACAGGGGTTAGGCTGGGCTGGGGCCAACGTCCTGACTTTC. Residues: CASSAQGLGWAGANVLTF.

The table lists this clonotype with many counts. The chain couples TRBV5-6 to TRBJ2-1; the D gene is possibly TRBD2 (5 bases). Trimming removed 6 bases from V and 4 bases from J, with 14 bases in between. The germline V gene has CDR1 SGHDT and CDR2 YYEEEE. This CDR3 is built from 14 residues. CDR3 DNA sequence: TGTGCCAGCAACGGGGAGCGAAGATACAATGAGCAGTTCTTC. Its translation: CASNGERRYNEQFF. The full variable domain, rest sourced from reference TRBV5-6 and TRBJ2-1, is DAGVTQSPTHLIKTRGQQVTLRCSPKSGHDTVSWYQQALGQGPQFIFQYYEEEERQRGNFPDRFSGHQFPNYSSELNVNALLLGDSALYLCASNGERRYNEQFFGPGTRLTVL.

This clonotype was seen ten or more times. The chain couples TRBV5-1 to TRBJ2-1; D remains ambiguous. Deletions cut 2 bases from V and 0 bases from J, with 6 bases between. The CDR3 covers 14 residues. From germline, CDR1 is SGHRS and CDR2 YFSETQ. The CDR3 DNA is TGCGCCAGCAGCTTAGGAAGCTCCTACAATGAGCAGTTCTTC. Its protein product is CASSLGSSYNEQFF.

This clonotype has at least ten counts. The chain has TRBV6-5 and TRBJ2-3; D perhaps matches TRBD1 (5 bases). Germline lookup yields CDR1 MNHEY and CDR2 SVGAGI. Trimming removed 6 bases at V and 5 bases at J, with 9 bases between. The CDR3 is made up of 12 amino acids. CDR3 bases: TGTGCCAGCAGCCCAGACAGAGATACGCAGTATTTT. Translated, it gives CASSPDRDTQYF.

This clonotype was picked up many times. The chain links TRBV7-2 to TRBJ2-5; D is undetermined. The CDR3 length is 13 residues. Germline values: CDR1 SGHTA, CDR2 FQGNSA. Trimming took off 1 base at V and 5 bases at J, with 8 bases between the two ends. CDR3 in DNA: TGTGCCAGCAGCTTAGAATTGATGGAGACCCAGTACTTC. This gives the protein CASSLELMETQYF.

At least ten counts were recorded for this clonotype. The chain links TRBV7-2 to TRBJ1-1; D is unclear. This CDR3 contains 14 residues. CDR1 SGHTA and CDR2 FQGNSA come from the germline V gene. V dropped 1 base and J dropped 11 bases, with 17 bases sitting between them. The CDR3: CASSLERSVQSAFF. CDR3 DNA: TGTGCCAGCAGCTTAGAGAGAAGTGTCCAGTCGGCTTTCTTT.

This chain links TRBV5-5 with TRBJ2-1; no firm D call. V gave up 0 bases and J gave up 0 bases, with 4 bases separating them. Germline CDR1 and CDR2: SGHKS and YYEKEE (reference sequence). The length of the CDR3 is 14 residues. The CDR3 sequence: CASSLAPSYNEQFF. CDR3 bases: TGTGCCAGCAGCTTGGCCCCCTCCTACAATGAGCAGTTCTTC.

This clonotype was counted ten times or more. J is TRBJ2-1 and V is TRBV14; no firm D call. In germline, CDR1 is SGHDN, CDR2 FVKESK. V lost 4 bases and J lost 3, with 7 bases in between. The CDR3 loop spans 13 amino acids. CDR3 sequence (DNA): TGTGCCAGCAGCCCGAGAAACTACAATGAGCAGTTCTTC. Protein sequence: CASSPRNYNEQFF. The full variable domain, rest sourced from reference TRBV14 and TRBJ2-1, is EAGVTQFPSHSVIEKGQTVTLRCDPISGHDNLYWYRRVMGKEIKFLLHFVKESKQDESGMPNNRFLAERTGGTYSTLKVQPAELEDSGVYFCASSPRNYNEQFFGPGTRLTVL.

This clonotype is judged medium-sized. J is TRBJ1-1 and V is TRBV7-2, with D unclear. The CDR3 length is 15 residues. Deletions cut 6 bases from V and 2 bases from J, with 16 bases between. The V gene's germline CDR1 is SGHTA and CDR2 FQGNSA. The CDR3 nucleotides are TGTGCCAGCAGACGGAGTACGGGTGCCAACACTGAAGCTTTCTTT. Protein product: CASRRSTGANTEAFF.

This clonotype was seen repeatedly, ten times or more. One junction end disagrees with the germline gene, perhaps due to a read error. The chain couples TRBV12-3 or TRBV12-4 to TRBJ2-7, with D possibly matching TRBD2 (6 bases). The length of the CDR3 is 11 residues. The CDR3, as DNA: TGTGCCAGCAGTTTTGGGGGGATAAGGGTTTTC. This codes for CASSFGGIRVF.

This rearrangement joins TRBV18 to TRBJ2-6; D remains unclear. The CDR3 consists of 15 residues. The germline V gene has CDR1 KGHSH and CDR2 LQKENI. V was shortened by 1 base and J by 5 bases, with 9 bases between the two germline ends. The CDR3 DNA follows: TGTGCCAGCTCACCACAAGGCCCTTGGGCCAACGTCCTGACTTTC. Amino acids: CASSPQGPWANVLTF. Full variable domain (remainder filled in from reference TRBV18 and TRBJ2-6): NAGVMQNPRHLVRRRGQEARLRCSPMKGHSHVYWYRQLPEEGLKFMVYLQKENIIDESGMPKERFSAEFPKEGPSILRIQQVVRGDSAAYFCASSPQGPWANVLTFGAGSRLTVL.

This clonotype has ten or more counts. For the CDR3, the DNA is TGTGCCAGCAGCTTATGGGGACTAGCGGCCCAAGAGACCCAGTACTTC. Residues: CASSLWGLAAQETQYF. This chain uses TRBV11-2 with TRBJ2-5, with 11 bases that match TRBD2. Unmatched junction bases numbered 3, after V lost 2 bases and J lost 1 base. Germline V gives CDR1 SGHAT, CDR2 FQNNGV. This CDR3 has 16 residues.

The sample holds many counts of this clonotype. The chain uses TRBV27 and TRBJ2-7, with D perhaps assigned TRBD1 or TRBD2 (5 bases each). The CDR3 totals 13 residues. V dropped 8 bases and J dropped 3 bases, with 14 bases sitting between them. From germline, CDR1 is MNHEY and CDR2 SMNVEV (reference sequence). DNA for the CDR3: TGTGCCAGCGGGGACGTCCACCGCTACGAGCAGTACTTC. This codes for CASGDVHRYEQYF.

This clonotype was found many times. The V call is TRBV20-1, the J call TRBJ2-1; 14 bases are a match to TRBD2. The CDR3 is 22 amino acids. Germline V gene data show CDR1 as DFQATT and CDR2 as SNEGSKA (reference sequence). The V gene end was trimmed by 1 base and the J gene end by 2 bases; junction bases not matched to a gene: 19. The chain's CDR3 is CSARGYLAGTSGRREAYNEQFF. DNA of the CDR3: TGCAGTGCTAGAGGGTATTTAGCCGGGACTAGCGGGAGACGAGAAGCCTACAATGAGCAGTTCTTC.

This clonotype was detected only once. The genes are TRBV5-1 and TRBJ2-3; TRBD2 agrees at 10 bases. Trimming took 4 bases from V and 1 from J; bases not matched to a gene: 9. The CDR3 has 17 residues. Germline V gives CDR1 SGHRS, CDR2 YFSETQ. This CDR3 is CASSPDAGTSGTDTQYF. The CDR3 DNA is TGCGCCAGCAGCCCAGACGCCGGGACTAGCGGCACAGATACGCAGTATTTT. The full variable domain, in which reference TRBV5-1 and TRBJ2-3 provide the parts outside the CDR3, is KAGVTQTPRYLIKTRGQQVTLSCSPISGHRSVSWYQQTPGQGLQFLFEYFSETQRNKGNFPGRFSGRQFSNSRSEMNVSTLELGDSALYLCASSPDAGTSGTDTQYFGPGTRLTVL.

This clonotype was detected ten times or more. The CDR3 loop is CASSSVPTGPQETQYF. CDR3 nucleotide sequence: TGCGCCAGCAGCTCAGTGCCGACGGGACCACAAGAGACCCAGTACTTC. The chain uses TRBV5-1 and TRBJ2-5; D is possibly TRBD1 or TRBD2 (5 bases each). V was trimmed by 3 bases and J by 2 bases, leaving 17 bases between them. Germline V gene data show CDR1 as SGHRS and CDR2 as YFSETQ. CDR3 length equals 16 residues.

At least ten counts were recorded for this clonotype. The chain has TRBV20-1 and TRBJ2-7, with D unclear. V was clipped by 3 bases and J by 6 bases, with 9 bases between them. The CDR3 extends over 11 amino acids. CDR1 is DFQATT, CDR2 SNEGSKA, per germline (reference sequence). The CDR3 DNA reads as TGCAGTGCTAGGATCGGCCTCGAGCAGTACTTC. Amino acid sequence: CSARIGLEQYF.

This clonotype was counted many times. V gene TRBV15 combines with J gene TRBJ1-5; D gene unclear. CDR3 length equals 16 residues. Trimming cost V 4 bases and J 2 bases, with 15 bases left between them. In germline, CDR1 is LNHNV, CDR2 YYDKDF (reference sequence). In DNA form, the CDR3 reads TGTGCCACCAGCACCCTTGCCCATTCGGGCAATCAGCCCCAGCATTTT. It codes for CATSTLAHSGNQPQHF.

Many counts were recorded for this clonotype. The chain has TRBV20-1 and TRBJ2-3, with TRBD2 identical over 10 bases. Trimming removed 5 bases from V and 1 base from J; junction bases left unmatched: 3. The CDR3 is 14 residues long. The germline CDR1 and CDR2 sequences are DFQATT and SNEGSKA (reference sequence). The CDR3 coding sequence is TGCAGTGCTCTCGGGACTAGCGGCACAGATACGCAGTATTTT. Translation gives CSALGTSGTDTQYF.